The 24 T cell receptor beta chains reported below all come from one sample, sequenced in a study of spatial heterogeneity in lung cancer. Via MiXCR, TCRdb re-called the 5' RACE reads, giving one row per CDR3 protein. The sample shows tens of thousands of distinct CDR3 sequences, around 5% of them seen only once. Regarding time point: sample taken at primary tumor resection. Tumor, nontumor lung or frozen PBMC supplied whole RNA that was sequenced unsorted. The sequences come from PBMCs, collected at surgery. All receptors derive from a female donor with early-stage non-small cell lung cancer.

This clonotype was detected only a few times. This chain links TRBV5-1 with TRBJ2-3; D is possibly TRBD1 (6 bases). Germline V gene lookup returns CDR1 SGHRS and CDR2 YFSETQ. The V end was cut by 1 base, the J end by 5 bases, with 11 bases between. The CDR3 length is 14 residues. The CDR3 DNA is TGCGCCAGCAGCTTGACAGGGCCGATAGATACGCAGTATTTT. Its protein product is CASSLTGPIDTQYF.

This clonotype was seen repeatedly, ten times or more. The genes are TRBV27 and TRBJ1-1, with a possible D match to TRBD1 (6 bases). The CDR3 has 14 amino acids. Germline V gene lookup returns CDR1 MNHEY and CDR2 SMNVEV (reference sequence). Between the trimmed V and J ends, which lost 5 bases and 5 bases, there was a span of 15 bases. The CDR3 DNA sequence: TGTGCCAGCAGTCCATTAACCAGGGGAACTGAAGCTTTCTTT. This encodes CASSPLTRGTEAFF.

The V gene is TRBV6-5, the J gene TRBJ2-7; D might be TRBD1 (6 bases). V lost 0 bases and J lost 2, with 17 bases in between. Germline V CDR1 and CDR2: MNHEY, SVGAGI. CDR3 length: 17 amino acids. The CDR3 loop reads CASSYSPHPGDPYEQYF. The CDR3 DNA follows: TGTGCCAGCAGTTACTCGCCCCACCCAGGGGATCCCTACGAGCAGTACTTC.

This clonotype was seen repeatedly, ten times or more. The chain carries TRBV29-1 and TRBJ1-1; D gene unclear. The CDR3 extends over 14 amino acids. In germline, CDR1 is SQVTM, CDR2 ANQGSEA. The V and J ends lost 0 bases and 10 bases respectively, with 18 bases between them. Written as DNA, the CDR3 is TGCAGCGTTGAAGAAATGGGGAATGGTAAGGGAGCTTTCTTT. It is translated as CSVEEMGNGKGAFF.

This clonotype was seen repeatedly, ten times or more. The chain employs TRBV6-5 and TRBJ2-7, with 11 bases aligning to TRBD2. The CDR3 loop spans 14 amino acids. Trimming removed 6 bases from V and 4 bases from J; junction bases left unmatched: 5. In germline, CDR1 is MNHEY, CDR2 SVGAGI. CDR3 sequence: CASSPGTSGYEQYF. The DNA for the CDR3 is TGTGCCAGCAGCCCCGGGACTAGCGGATACGAGCAGTACTTC.

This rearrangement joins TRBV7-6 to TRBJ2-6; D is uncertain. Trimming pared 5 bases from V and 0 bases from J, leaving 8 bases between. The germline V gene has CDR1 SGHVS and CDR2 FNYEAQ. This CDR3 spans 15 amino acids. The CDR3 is CASSRVASGANVLTF. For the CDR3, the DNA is TGTGCCAGCAGCAGAGTTGCCTCTGGGGCCAACGTCCTGACTTTC. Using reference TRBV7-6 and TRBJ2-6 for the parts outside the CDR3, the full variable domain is GAGVSQSPRYKVTKRGQDVALRCDPISGHVSLYWYRQALGQGPEFLTYFNYEAQQDKSGLPNDRFSAERPEGSISTLTIQRTEQRDSAMYRCASSRVASGANVLTFGAGSRLTVL.

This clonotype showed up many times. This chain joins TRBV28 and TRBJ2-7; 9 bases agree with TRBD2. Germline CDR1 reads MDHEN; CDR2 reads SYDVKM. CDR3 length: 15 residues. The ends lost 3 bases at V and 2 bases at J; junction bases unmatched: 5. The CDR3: CASSFRTSVPYEQYF. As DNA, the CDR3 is TGTGCCAGCAGTTTTAGGACTAGCGTACCCTACGAGCAGTACTTC.

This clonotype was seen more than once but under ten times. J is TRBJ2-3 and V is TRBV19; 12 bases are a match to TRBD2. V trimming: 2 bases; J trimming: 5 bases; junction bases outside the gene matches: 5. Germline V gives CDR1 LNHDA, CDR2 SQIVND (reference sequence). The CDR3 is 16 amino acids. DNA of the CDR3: TGTGCCAGTAGTATATGGACTAGCGGGACCGAAGATACGCAGTATTTT. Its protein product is CASSIWTSGTEDTQYF.

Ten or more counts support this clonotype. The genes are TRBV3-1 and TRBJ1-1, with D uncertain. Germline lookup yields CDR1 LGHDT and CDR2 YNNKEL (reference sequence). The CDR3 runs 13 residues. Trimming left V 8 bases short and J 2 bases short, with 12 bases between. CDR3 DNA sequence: TGTGCCAGCCGCCTCATCGACAACACTGAAGCTTTCTTT. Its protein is CASRLIDNTEAFF.

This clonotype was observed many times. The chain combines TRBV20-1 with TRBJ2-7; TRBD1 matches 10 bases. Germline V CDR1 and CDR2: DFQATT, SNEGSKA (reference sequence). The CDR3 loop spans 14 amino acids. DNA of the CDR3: TGCAGCTCGGACCCGACAGGGGGCGCATTCGAGCAGTACTTC. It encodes CSSDPTGGAFEQYF.

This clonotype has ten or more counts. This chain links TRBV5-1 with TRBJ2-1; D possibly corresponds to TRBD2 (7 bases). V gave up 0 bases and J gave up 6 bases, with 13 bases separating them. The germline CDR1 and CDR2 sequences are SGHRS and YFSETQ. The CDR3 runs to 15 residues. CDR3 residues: CASSLDGGPPNEQFF. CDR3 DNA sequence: TGCGCCAGCAGCTTGGACGGGGGGCCGCCCAATGAGCAGTTCTTC. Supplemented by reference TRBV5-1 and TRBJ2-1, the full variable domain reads KAGVTQTPRYLIKTRGQQVTLSCSPISGHRSVSWYQQTPGQGLQFLFEYFSETQRNKGNFPGRFSGRQFSNSRSEMNVSTLELGDSALYLCASSLDGGPPNEQFFGPGTRLTVL.

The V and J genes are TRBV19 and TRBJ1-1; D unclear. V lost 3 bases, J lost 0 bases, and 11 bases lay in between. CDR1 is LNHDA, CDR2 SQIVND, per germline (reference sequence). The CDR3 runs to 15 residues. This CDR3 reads CASSMVQMMNTEAFF. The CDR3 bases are TGTGCCAGTAGTATGGTACAGATGATGAACACTGAAGCTTTCTTT. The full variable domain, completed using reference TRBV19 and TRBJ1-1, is DGGITQSPKYLFRKEGQNVTLSCEQNLNHDAMYWYRQDPGQGLRLIYYSQIVNDFQKGDIAEGYSVSREKKESFPLTVTSAQKNPTAFYLCASSMVQMMNTEAFFGQGTRLTVV.

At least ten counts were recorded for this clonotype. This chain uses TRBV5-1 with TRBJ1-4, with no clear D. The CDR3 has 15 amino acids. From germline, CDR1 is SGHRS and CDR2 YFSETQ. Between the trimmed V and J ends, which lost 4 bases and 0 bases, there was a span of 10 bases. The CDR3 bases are TGCGCCAGCAGCCCGGCTGGGGCAACTAATGAAAAACTGTTTTTT. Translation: CASSPAGATNEKLFF.

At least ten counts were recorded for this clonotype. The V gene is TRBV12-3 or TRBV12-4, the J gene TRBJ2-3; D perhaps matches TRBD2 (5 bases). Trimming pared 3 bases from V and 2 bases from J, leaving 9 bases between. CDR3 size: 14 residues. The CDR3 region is CASSLRAFTDTQYF. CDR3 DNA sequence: TGTGCCAGCAGTTTGAGGGCATTCACAGATACGCAGTATTTT.

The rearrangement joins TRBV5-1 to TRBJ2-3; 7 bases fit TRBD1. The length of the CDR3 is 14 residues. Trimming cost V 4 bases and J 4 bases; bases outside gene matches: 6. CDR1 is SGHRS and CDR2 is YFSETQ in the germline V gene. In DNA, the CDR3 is TGCGCCAGCAGCGGACAGGCTGCTTCAGATACGCAGTATTTT. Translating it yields CASSGQAASDTQYF.

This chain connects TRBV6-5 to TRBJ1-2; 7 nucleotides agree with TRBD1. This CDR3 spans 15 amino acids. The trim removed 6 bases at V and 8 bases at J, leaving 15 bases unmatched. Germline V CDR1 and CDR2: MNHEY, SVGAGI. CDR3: CASSLDGQASGGYTF. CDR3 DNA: TGTGCCAGCAGCCTGGACGGACAGGCCTCTGGCGGCTACACCTTC.

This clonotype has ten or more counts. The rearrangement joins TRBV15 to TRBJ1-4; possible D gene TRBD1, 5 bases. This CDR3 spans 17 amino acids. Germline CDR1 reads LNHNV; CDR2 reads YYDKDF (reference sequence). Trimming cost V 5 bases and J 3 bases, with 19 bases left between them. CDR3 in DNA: TGTGCCACCAGCGGAGGACCGCTGGCGGGGCCTAATGAAAAACTGTTTTTT. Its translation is CATSGGPLAGPNEKLFF.

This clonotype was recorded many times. CDR3 region: CASSTLGTGGIETQYF. The CDR3 DNA follows: TGTGCCAGCAGTACACTCGGGACAGGGGGCATCGAGACCCAGTACTTC. This chain uses TRBV28 with TRBJ2-5, with 12 bases that match TRBD1. CDR1 and CDR2 (germline): MDHEN, SYDVKM. The CDR3 totals 16 residues. With 5 bases clipped from V and 5 bases from J, the junction kept 9 bases outside the gene matches.

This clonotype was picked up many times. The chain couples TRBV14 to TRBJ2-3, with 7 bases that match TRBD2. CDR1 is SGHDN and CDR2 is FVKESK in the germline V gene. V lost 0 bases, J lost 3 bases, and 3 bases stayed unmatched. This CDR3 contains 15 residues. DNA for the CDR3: TGTGCCAGCAGCCAAGACTGGCGGGAGACAGATACGCAGTATTTT. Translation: CASSQDWRETDTQYF.

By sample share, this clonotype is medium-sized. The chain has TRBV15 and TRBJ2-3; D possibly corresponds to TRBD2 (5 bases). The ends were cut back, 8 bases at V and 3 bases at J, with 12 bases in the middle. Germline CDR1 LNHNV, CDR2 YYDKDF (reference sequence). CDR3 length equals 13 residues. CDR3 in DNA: TGTGCCACCGGGAGCGGAATAACAGATACGCAGTATTTT. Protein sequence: CATGSGITDTQYF. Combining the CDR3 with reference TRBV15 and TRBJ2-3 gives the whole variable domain DAMVIQNPRYQVTQFGKPVTLSCSQTLNHNVMYWYQQKSSQAPKLLFHYYDKDFNNEADTPDNFQSRRPNTSFCFLDIRSPGLGDTAMYLCATGSGITDTQYFGPGTRLTVL.

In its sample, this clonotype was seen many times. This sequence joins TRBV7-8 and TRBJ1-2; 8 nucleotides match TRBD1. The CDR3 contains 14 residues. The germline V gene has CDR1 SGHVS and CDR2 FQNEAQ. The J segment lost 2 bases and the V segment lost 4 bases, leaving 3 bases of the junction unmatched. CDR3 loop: CASSSRTGNYGYTF. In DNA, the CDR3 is TGTGCCAGCAGCTCGAGGACAGGGAACTATGGCTACACCTTC.

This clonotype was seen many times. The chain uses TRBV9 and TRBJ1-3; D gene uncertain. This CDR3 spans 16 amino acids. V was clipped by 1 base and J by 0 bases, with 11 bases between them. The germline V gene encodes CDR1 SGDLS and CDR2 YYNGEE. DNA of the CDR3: TGTGCCAGCAGCGTAAGCATCGGCCACTCTGGAAACACCATATATTTT. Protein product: CASSVSIGHSGNTIYF. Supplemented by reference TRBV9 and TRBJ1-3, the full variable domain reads DSGVTQTPKHLITATGQRVTLRCSPRSGDLSVYWYQQSLDQGLQFLIQYYNGEERAKGNILERFSAQQFPDLHSELNLSSLELGDSALYFCASSVSIGHSGNTIYFGEGSWLTVV.

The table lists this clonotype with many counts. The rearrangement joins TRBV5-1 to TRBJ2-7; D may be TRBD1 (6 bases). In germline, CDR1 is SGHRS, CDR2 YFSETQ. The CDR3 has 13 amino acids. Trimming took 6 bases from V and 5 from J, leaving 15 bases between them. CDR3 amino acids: CASTIGTIDEQYF. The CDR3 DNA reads TGCGCCAGCACCATAGGGACAATCGACGAGCAGTACTTC.

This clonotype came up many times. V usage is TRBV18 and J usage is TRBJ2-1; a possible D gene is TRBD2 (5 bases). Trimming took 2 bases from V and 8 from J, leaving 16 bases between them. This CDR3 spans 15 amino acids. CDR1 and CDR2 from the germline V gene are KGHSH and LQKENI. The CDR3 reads CASSPGIALGDEQFF. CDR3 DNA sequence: TGTGCCAGCTCACCAGGAATCGCACTCGGGGATGAGCAGTTCTTC. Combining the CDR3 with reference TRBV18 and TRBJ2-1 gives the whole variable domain NAGVMQNPRHLVRRRGQEARLRCSPMKGHSHVYWYRQLPEEGLKFMVYLQKENIIDESGMPKERFSAEFPKEGPSILRIQQVVRGDSAAYFCASSPGIALGDEQFFGPGTRLTVL.